This T cell receptor (beta chain) was obtained from a study of vaccination effects on CD4 cells after COVID-19 (dated by TCRdb to between 2021 and 2024). With respect to the entire study: Two doses of either the BNT162b2 or the mRNA-1273 mRNA SARS-CoV-2 vaccine were administered to participants. Altogether, nine to ten COVID-19 convalescent patients and several SARS-CoV-2-naive healthy vaccine recipients made up the full study. SARS-CoV-2 spike-specific CD4+ TCR repertoires from before and after mRNA vaccination were compared in COVID-19 convalescent patients and in infection-naive vaccine recipients. In the study, cultures from other donors were sequenced using the Oncomine TCR Beta short-read assay on an Illumina iSeq 100. Study-wide conclusions, independent of this receptor: In healthy vaccine recipients, vaccine-induced clones were almost all SARS-CoV-2 mono-reactive, with only 1 of 255 cross-reactive with common cold coronaviruses. The study was limited by a small number of convalescent patients, and early post-infection timepoints were lacking. At late post-vaccination timepoints, both infection-induced and vaccine-induced clones showed marked clonal contraction, consistent with waning T cell responses.

To note about this clone: Its antigen is unknown. Per-nucleotide qualities are absent, and no much larger clonotype sits a single base away.

Counted from cysteine to phenylalanine, this CDR3 has 15 amino acids. Only the CDR3 part of the read is kept: 45 bases, read in frame from the first base. V is cut by 4 bases and J by 1 base, and the space between the germline ends is 13 bases. From the germline V gene (reference sequence), CDR1 is LGHDT and CDR2 is YNNKEL. The library was built by means of the immunoSEQ multiplex PCR assay. DNA from the CD4+ T cells that had been cultured and isolated underwent TCR beta CDR3 sequencing. Processing in the source paper ran as follows. Non-productive TCR sequences were discarded, and reads were trimmed to the CDR3 region, with only CDR3s of 7 or more amino acids retained. The MANAFEST web app was used to pick out antigen-specific clonotypes by comparing their expansion in peptide wells with that in reference cultures. For clones to be considered positive, expansion at FDR<0.05 versus reference and all other wells, an odds ratio above 5, and a frequency above 0.1% in two replicate wells were required. Cross-reactive clonotypes were defined as significantly expanded in SARS-CoV-2 spike wells and in at least one common cold coronavirus spike condition. CDR3 similarity was assessed by Levenshtein distance using the stringdist R package, and unrooted trees were constructed with ape in R 3.6.1. TCRdb carries this immuneACCESS record with in-frame sequences only. Its versions omit some clonotypes, under half of them owing to an unresolved V gene in the studies checked, with the rest unexplained. V, J and clone size are those of that table, while D and trimming were read from the DNA. Counted in this sample were 77,000 or so clones; 60% to 85% of them appeared once. Together, the top ten hold over 9.5% of the sample.

The ViraFEST assay stimulated PBMC with viral peptide pools and then used TCR sequencing to identify antigen-specific CD4+ T cell clonotypes by expansion. After 10 days of culture, CD4+ T cells were isolated with the EasySep CD4+ T cell isolation kit. Negative nucleocapsid antibody results before and after vaccination confirmed that the healthy vaccine recipients had no prior SARS-CoV-2 infection. Approximately 2 million PBMC per well were cultured in IMDM with 5% human AB serum, 9 to 10 IU/ml IL-2 and gentamicin, plus 10 ug/ml peptides. Half of the culture medium was replaced with fresh IL-2-containing medium on days 3 and 7. Unless otherwise noted, each peptide stimulation condition was cultured in triplicate wells. PBMC were separated from whole blood using Ficoll-Paque Plus gradient centrifugation and were then either cryopreserved at -140C or used fresh. Overlapping peptide pools spanned the spike proteins of SARS-CoV-2 and the common cold coronaviruses HCoV-NL63, HCoV-OC43 and HCoV-229E. The QIAamp micro DNA kit was used to extract genomic DNA from the cultured CD4+ T cells.

In this chain, TRBV3-1 (or the pseudogene TRBV3-2) is recombined with TRBJ1-1; TRBD1 is possibly the D segment (6 matching bases). The TCR originated in a human donor who received a COVID-19 vaccine. The sequenced sample was CD4+ T cells from PBMCs cultured with SARS-CoV-2 spike peptides, obtained before COVID-19 vaccination. According to the study, the label for this sample's cell subset or site signals: SARS-CoV-2 spike overlapping peptide pool stimulation. The CDR3: CASSLWTVSNTEAFF. The nucleotides read TGTGCCAGCAGCCTTTGGACAGTTTCGAACACTGAAGCTTTCTTT.